These T cell receptor beta chains were read from a single sample in a study of T-cell reconstitution after alpha-beta-depleted transplantation in children. MiXCR, applied by TCRdb to the PCR reads, yields one record per CDR3 protein. The sample holds about 240,000 distinct CDR3 sequences, approximately 12% seen once. Sequencing used PBMCs from the stem cell graft donor, obtained from the stem cell graft. The receptors originated from a human donor who donated a stem cell graft to a child with acute lymphoblastic leukemia. The CDR3 runs from the conserved cysteine through the conserved F or W. D genes are given only for firm matches. The listing skips clone size in some rows; elsewhere it reads once, few, many or a size class.

>TRBJ1-5|-|TRBV20-1|many
TGCAGTGCTTACGGACGGGCTAGTCAGCCCCAGCATTTT
CSAYGRASQPQHF
>TRBJ2-7|-|TRBV10-3|many
TGTGCCATCTCTAGTCACTACGAGCAGTACTTC
CAISSHYEQYF
>TRBJ2-3|-|TRBV5-1|many
TGCGCCAGCAGCTTGTCAGATACGCAGTATTTT
CASSLSDTQYF
>TRBJ2-3|TRBD2|TRBV20-1|many
TGCAGTGCTAGAGATCTTGTTGGGTCTAGCGGGATGAAGGGTACGCAGTATTTT
CSARDLVGSSGMKGTQYF
>TRBJ1-1|-|TRBV27|many
TGTGCCAGCAGTGACCTTTCCGGGGGGAGTGACACTGAAGCTTTCTTT
CASSDLSGGSDTEAFF
>TRBJ2-2|TRBD2|TRBV5-1|many
TGCGCCAGCAGCTTGTCCGTAGCGGGAGGAACCGGGGAGCTGTTTTTT
CASSLSVAGGTGELFF
>TRBJ2-5|TRBD2|TRBV12-3/TRBV12-4|-
TGTGCCAGCAGGCCCGCGGGGGGCGCAGGAGAGACCCAGTACTTC
CASRPAGGAGETQYF
>TRBJ2-1|-|TRBV4-3|many
TGCGCCAGCAGCCTCGACTCTTCCAGCTACAATGAGCAGTTCTTC
CASSLDSSSYNEQFF
>TRBJ2-7|-|TRBV7-2|many
TGTGCCAGCAGCCGCGGAGGGTCCCGCGAGCAGTACTTC
CASSRGGSREQYF
>TRBJ2-5|-|TRBV11-2|many
TGTGCCAGCAGCTTTATTCTAAACGACCAAGAGACCCAGTACTTC
CASSFILNDQETQYF
>TRBJ2-1|-|TRBV7-9|few
TGTGCCAGCAGCTTAGGGACCACCAATGAGCAGTTCTTC
CASSLGTTNEQFF
>TRBJ2-1|-|TRBV20-1|few
TGCAGTGCTAGAGCCACCGGACTCCCCACTAATGAGCAGTTCTTC
CSARATGLPTNEQFF
>TRBJ2-3|TRBD2|TRBV10-3|-
TGTGCCACCCAGAGGCTAGCGGGAGCTGGAACGACAGATACGCAGTATTTT
CATQRLAGAGTTDTQYF
>TRBJ2-7|-|TRBV29-1|many
TGCAGCGGTGCAAGGGACCTCAACTCCTACGAGCAGTACTTC
CSGARDLNSYEQYF
>TRBJ2-1|TRBD2|TRBV5-1|many
TGCGCCAGCACCAAGGATTTGACTAGCGGGAGGGCCAAGCAGTTCTTC
CASTKDLTSGRAKQFF
>TRBJ2-1|TRBD2|TRBV7-3|many
TGTGCCAGCAGCCCGGGCGGGACTACCGACAATGAGCAGTTCTTC
CASSPGGTTDNEQFF
>TRBJ1-4|-|TRBV19|few
TGTGCCAGTAGTATCGCTCCGGGACATCCTAATGAAAAACTGTTTTTT
CASSIAPGHPNEKLFF
>TRBJ2-7|-|TRBV5-1|many
TGCGCCAGCAGCCCCACCAGAAACGAGCAGTACTTC
CASSPTRNEQYF
>TRBJ2-7|-|TRBV7-2|many
TGTGCCAGCAGCCCCGGGACTTCGCGGGGCGACGAGCAGTACTTC
CASSPGTSRGDEQYF
>TRBJ2-7|TRBD1|TRBV6-1|few
TGTGCCAGCAGCACCGGGACAGGGCGGGTTACCTACGAGCAGTACTTC
CASSTGTGRVTYEQYF
>TRBJ2-7|-|TRBV28|many
TGTGCCAGCAGTCCGGGGCCAGGGATGGGCGAGCAGTACTTC
CASSPGPGMGEQYF
>TRBJ2-4|-|TRBV20-1|few
TGCAGTGCGAGGGGGGTCAAAAACATTCAGTACTTC
CSARGVKNIQYF
>TRBJ2-7|TRBD2|TRBV6-5|-
TGTGCCAGCAGACGGGGGGGGGACTCCTACGAGCAGTACTTC
CASRRGGDSYEQYF
>TRBJ2-7|-|TRBV13|-
TGTGCCGGTCGGGGGACAAACTACGAGCAGTACTTC
CAGRGTNYEQYF
>TRBJ1-2|-|TRBV29-1|many
TGCAGCGTTGAAGCCCCGGGGGACTATGGCTACACCTTC
CSVEAPGDYGYTF
>TRBJ2-7|-|TRBV6-1|many
TGTGCCAGCAGTGAATATGGACTCTACGAGCAGTACTTC
CASSEYGLYEQYF
>TRBJ2-5|TRBD1|TRBV5-5|-
TGTGCCAGCAACTTCCGGCCGGGACAGGTGGAGACCCAGTACTTC
CASNFRPGQVETQYF
>TRBJ2-7|TRBD1|TRBV29-1|many
TGCAGCGTTGTAGACAGGGTGGCCTACGAGCAGTACTTC
CSVVDRVAYEQYF